This T cell receptor beta chain was recorded in a study of blood T cell repertoires in COVID-19 (dated by TCRdb to about 2020). Background for the entire study: Collaborator samples came from the United States, Italy and Spain and covered acute and convalescent phases of COVID-19. HLA class I and class II types, where available, came from metadata supplied by the sample provider rather than from assay-based typing. The samples were drawn from two sources: the first 160 participants of the ongoing ImmuneRACE study, and about 1,300 subjects contributed by 6 global collaborators. The prospective study material was composed of cDNA or gDNA derived from T cells, B-cell-depleted T cells, or PBMCs. The dataset comprised deeply sampled blood TCRbeta repertoires from subjects exposed to, actively infected with, or recovered from COVID-19. Sample metadata almost always included a de-identified subject ID, COVID-19 status, age in years and sex. The repertoires were released in a freely available public database intended as a resource for research on the immune response to SARS-CoV-2. What the work shows at the level of the full study, not this receptor alone: The quantity of clinical and demographic metadata differed by source and by participant and was supplied without curation.

This clone showed up just once. It lacks a known antigen. The record has no base qualities; no much larger clone is one base away. The collaborating institutions used their own protocols to collect whole blood in K2EDTA tubes. For TCRbeta analysis, collaborator samples were shipped as frozen whole blood, as isolated PBMCs, or as DNA extracted from either sample type. The immunoSEQ Assay, a bias-controlled multiplex PCR, was used to amplify TCRbeta CDR3 regions from genomic DNA. The authors' analysis ran thus. The number of nucleated cells in each sample was estimated by amplification of reference gene primers within the assay. To quantify the absolute abundance of each unique TCRbeta CDR3 rearrangement, sequence reads were collapsed and filtered. For each sample, productive Simpson clonality was calculated as the square root of Simpson's diversity index across productive rearrangements. In TCRdb, the immuneACCESS table is reduced to in-frame sequences with V and J assigned. These tables do not hold every clone; where another copy was compared, an unresolved V gene accounts for under half, and the others remain unexplained. The DNA was the basis for D and trimming; V, J and clone size are from that table. The sample yields about 220,000 clones; approximately 80% were counted once. The top ten hold approximately 4.5% of the sample.

Based on the germline V gene, the CDR1 and CDR2 sequences are MGHRA and YSYEKL. The CDR3 starts with the cysteine, ends with the phenylalanine, and has 14 residues. The kept DNA is CDR3 alone, 42 bases in frame from the first base. Unmatched junction bases come to 4, with V trimmed by 1 base and J by 7 bases. The material sequenced was peripheral blood. This clonotype originated in a woman aged 70-85 years with acute or convalescent COVID-19. This receptor chain uses TRBV4-1 and TRBJ1-2; the junction holds 9 bases that match TRBD1. The bases read TGCGCCAGCAGCCAAGGGGACAGGGTTGGTGGCTACACCTTC. Its product reads: CASSQGDRVGGYTF.